This T cell receptor beta chain emerged from a study of T cell changes during pregnancy in multiple sclerosis. Turning to this clone: The identical CDR3 is also encoded by other nucleotide sequences in the sample.

Sequenced by immunoSEQ multiplex PCR; TCRdb stores in-frame clones only, minus some. The repertoire has under 55,000 clones, 90% to 95% of them found once; the top ten carry 10% to 13%. V lost 3 bases and J lost 7, with 8 bases in between. Germline loops: CDR1 SGHDT, CDR2 YYEEEE. This CDR3 comprises 12 residues. The sequencing used CD8+ T cells from peripheral blood mononuclear cells, collected after pregnancy. The genes are TRBV5-6 and TRBJ1-5; a possible D gene is TRBD1 (5 bases). The source is a female donor with multiple sclerosis, enrolled in a pregnancy study. CDR3 residues: CASSYGGQPQHF. The CDR3 coding sequence is TGTGCCAGCAGCTACGGGGGGCAGCCCCAGCATTTT. Supplemented by reference TRBV5-6 and TRBJ1-5, the full variable domain reads DAGVTQSPTHLIKTRGQQVTLRCSPKSGHDTVSWYQQALGQGPQFIFQYYEEEERQRGNFPDRFSGHQFPNYSSELNVNALLLGDSALYLCASSYGGQPQHFGDGTRLSIL.